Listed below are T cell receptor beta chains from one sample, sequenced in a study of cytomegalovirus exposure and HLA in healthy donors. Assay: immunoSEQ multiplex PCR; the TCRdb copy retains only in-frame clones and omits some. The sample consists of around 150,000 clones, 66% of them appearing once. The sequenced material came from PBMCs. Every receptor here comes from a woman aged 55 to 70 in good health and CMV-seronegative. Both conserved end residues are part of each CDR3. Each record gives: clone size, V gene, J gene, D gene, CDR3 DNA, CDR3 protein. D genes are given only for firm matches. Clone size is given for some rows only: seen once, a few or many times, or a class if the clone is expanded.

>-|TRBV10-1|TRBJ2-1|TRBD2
TGCGCCAGCAGTGTGGGGACTATAGGGTTGGGTGAGCAGTTCTTC
CASSVGTIGLGEQFF
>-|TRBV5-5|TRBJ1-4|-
TGTGCCAGCAGCTTTTCCTCCCGGAGTAATGAAAAACTGTTTTTT
CASSFSSRSNEKLFF
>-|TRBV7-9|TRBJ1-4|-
TGTGCCAGCAGCCCACGGAGGGAGGAAAAACTGTTTTTT
CASSPRREEKLFF
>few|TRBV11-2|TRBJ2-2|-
TGTGCCAGCAGCTTGAGCACCGGGGAGCTGTTTTTT
CASSLSTGELFF
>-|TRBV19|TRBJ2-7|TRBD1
TGTGCCAGTAACGTCTCTTGGGACAGGGGCTCCTACGAGCAGTACTTC
CASNVSWDRGSYEQYF
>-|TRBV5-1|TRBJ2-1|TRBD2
TGCGCCAGCAGCGCAACTCAGGGACTACTCGCTAGGAATGAGCAGTTCTTC
CASSATQGLLARNEQFF
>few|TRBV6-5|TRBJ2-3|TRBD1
TGTGCCAGCAGAGACGGACAGGGCTGGGATACGCAGTATTTT
CASRDGQGWDTQYF
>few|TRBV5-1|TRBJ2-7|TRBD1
TGCGCCAGCAGCATTTCCGGGACAGGGGCTGGCGAGCAGTACTTC
CASSISGTGAGEQYF
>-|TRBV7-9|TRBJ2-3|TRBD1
TGTGCCAGCAGCCCCCCCGGGACAGCGACCACAGATACGCAGTATTTT
CASSPPGTATTDTQYF
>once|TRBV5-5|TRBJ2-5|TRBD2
TGTGCCAGCAGCTTGGTTCGGACTAGCGGACGAGAGACCCAGTACTTC
CASSLVRTSGRETQYF
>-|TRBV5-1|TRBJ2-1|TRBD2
TGCGCCAGCAGCCCATCCCCGGCTAGCGGTTACAATGAGCAGTTCTTC
CASSPSPASGYNEQFF
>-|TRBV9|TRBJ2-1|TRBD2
TGTGCCAGCAGCGAGCCCAAGCAGCGGGGGTGGAATGAGCAGTTCTTC
CASSEPKQRGWNEQFF
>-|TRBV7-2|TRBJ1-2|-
TGTGCCAGCAGCTTAGGGGTACAGGGTGGCTATGGCTACACCTTC
CASSLGVQGGYGYTF
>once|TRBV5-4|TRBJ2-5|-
TGTGCCAGCAGCCCGGGGACACGGCGAGAGACCCAGTACTTC
CASSPGTRRETQYF
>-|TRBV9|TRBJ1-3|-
TGTGCCAGCAGCGGGAGCGGAAACACCATATATTTT
CASSGSGNTIYF
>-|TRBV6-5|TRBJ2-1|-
TGTGCCAGCAGTTACTCGGGGAACAGGCCCCAGTTCTTC
CASSYSGNRPQFF
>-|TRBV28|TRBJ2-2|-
TGTGCCAGCAGTCCCATAGTGGGGGCGAGGTGGACCGGGGAGCTGTTTTTT
CASSPIVGARWTGELFF
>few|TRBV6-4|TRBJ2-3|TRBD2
TGTGCCAGCAGTGTGCTAGCGGGGGGGCCGAGGGATACGCAGTATTTT
CASSVLAGGPRDTQYF
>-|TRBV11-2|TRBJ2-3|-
TGTGCCAGCAGCTTAGGTGGCGGGACTAGCACAGATACGCAGTATTTT
CASSLGGGTSTDTQYF
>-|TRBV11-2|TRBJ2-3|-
TGTGCCAGCAGCCACGCGGATGGTCGGGGAGCAGATACGCAGTATTTT
CASSHADGRGADTQYF
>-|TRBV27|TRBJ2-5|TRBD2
TGTGCCAGCAGTCGAAGCGGGAGAACGGAGACCCAGTACTTC
CASSRSGRTETQYF
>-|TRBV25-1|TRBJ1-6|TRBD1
TGTGCCAGCAGTGAATTCGGCAGGGGGGTTAATTCACCCCTCCACTTT
CASSEFGRGVNSPLHF
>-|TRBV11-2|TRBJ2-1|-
TGTGCCAGCAGCACCCCCGTGGGAGATGAGCAGTTCTTC
CASSTPVGDEQFF
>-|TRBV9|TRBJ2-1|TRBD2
TGTGCCAGCAGCGATAAGGGACTATCCTACAATGAGCAGTTCTTC
CASSDKGLSYNEQFF
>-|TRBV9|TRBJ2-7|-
TGTGCCAGCAGCGTAGCCACAGGGTTCCACGAGCAGTACTTC
CASSVATGFHEQYF
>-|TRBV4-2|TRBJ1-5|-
TGTGCCAGCAGCCAAGAGGGTTCAGGGAGGCAGCCCCAGCATTTT
CASSQEGSGRQPQHF
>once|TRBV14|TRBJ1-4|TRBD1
TGTGCCAGCAGCCAAGGGGGACAGGGGGCATTGGAAAAACTGTTTTTT
CASSQGGQGALEKLFF
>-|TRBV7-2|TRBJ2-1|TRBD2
TGTGCCAGCAGCTCAGGACTAGTTAGCAATGAGCAGTTCTTC
CASSSGLVSNEQFF
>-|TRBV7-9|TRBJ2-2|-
TGTGCCAGCAGCTCCAGGGGAGCGAACACCGGGGAGCTGTTTTTT
CASSSRGANTGELFF
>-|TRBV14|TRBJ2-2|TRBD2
TGTGCCAGCAGCCCGGGACTAGCGGGAGGGCCCTCTTTTGGAACCGGGGAGCTGTTTTTT
CASSPGLAGGPSFGTGELFF
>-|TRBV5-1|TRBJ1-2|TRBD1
TGCGCCAGCAGCTACCTATCGGACAGGGAAGGCTACACCTTC
CASSYLSDREGYTF
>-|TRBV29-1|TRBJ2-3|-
TGCAGCGGGTCCCTCCACTCCGCCACAGATACGCAGTATTTT
CSGSLHSATDTQYF
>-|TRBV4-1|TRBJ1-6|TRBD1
TGCGCCAGCAGCCAACCCGGGACAGGGAATCATAATTCACCCCTCCACTTT
CASSQPGTGNHNSPLHF
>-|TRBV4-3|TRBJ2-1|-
TGCGCCAGCAGCTCTCAAGGAGGCGATGAGCAGTTCTTC
CASSSQGGDEQFF
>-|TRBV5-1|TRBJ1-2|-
TGCGCCAGCAGCCTAAACTTACAGTCAGGCTACACCTTC
CASSLNLQSGYTF
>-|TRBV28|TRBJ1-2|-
TGTGCCAGCAGTTTAGTGGGGGCTATAGGCTATGGCTACACCTTC
CASSLVGAIGYGYTF
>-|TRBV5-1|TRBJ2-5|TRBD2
TGCGCCAGCAGCGTGCCATCTAGCGGGGGTGACCAAGAGACCCAGTACTTC
CASSVPSSGGDQETQYF
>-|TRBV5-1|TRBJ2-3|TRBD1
TGCGCCAGCTCCGGGGACAGGGAGGGGGCAGATACGCAGTATTTT
CASSGDREGADTQYF
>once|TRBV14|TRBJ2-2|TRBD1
TGTGCCAGCAGCCAAGTTCGACAGGGGATTGGGACCGGGGAGCTGTTTTTT
CASSQVRQGIGTGELFF
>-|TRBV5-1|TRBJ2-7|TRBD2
TGCGCCAGCAGCTTGGGGGGACTAGCGGGAGACGAGCAGTACTTC
CASSLGGLAGDEQYF
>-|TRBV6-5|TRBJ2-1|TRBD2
TGTGCCAGTACCGCCGGGACTAGGGCCAATGAGCAGTTCTTC
CASTAGTRANEQFF